This note documents a single T cell receptor (beta chain) sequence. Its antigen is unidentified. This entry is derived from a study of shared clonotypes between healthy human individuals. Study observations and caveats: Sorted-subset samples were not fully sequenced, rarefaction indicated.

CDR1 and CDR2 (germline): SGHRS, YFSETQ. This CDR3 region has 14 residues. Trimming took 4 bases from V and 4 from J, leaving 14 bases between them. The deep-level immunoSEQ assay was used. The method was immunoSEQ multiplex PCR; TCRdb's version includes in-frame clones alone and lacks a portion of them. The table has some 240,000 clones, 65% seen once. This sequence originates from a man aged 25-45 years in good health. V and J are TRBV5-1 and TRBJ2-5, with D perhaps TRBD1 (5 bases). The specimen sequenced was memory CD4+ T cells sorted from blood. Sample subset: CD45RA-negative fraction. The CDR3 bases are TGCGCCAGCAGCCAAGCCGGACAAATAGAGACCCAGTACTTC. Its translation is CASSQAGQIETQYF.